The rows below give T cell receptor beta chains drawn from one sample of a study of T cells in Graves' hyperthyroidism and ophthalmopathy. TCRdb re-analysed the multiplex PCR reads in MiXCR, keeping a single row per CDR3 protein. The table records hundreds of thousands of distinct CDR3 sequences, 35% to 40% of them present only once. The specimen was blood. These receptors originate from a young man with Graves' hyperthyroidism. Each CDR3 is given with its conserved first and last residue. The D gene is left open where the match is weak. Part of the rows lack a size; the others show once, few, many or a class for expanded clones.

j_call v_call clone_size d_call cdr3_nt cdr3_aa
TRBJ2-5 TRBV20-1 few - TGCAGTGCTAAGCTATCAGGACCGTACCAAGAGACCCAGTACTTC CSAKLSGPYQETQYF
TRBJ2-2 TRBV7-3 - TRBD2 TGTGCCAGCAGCCATAGCGGGGGGACCGGGGAGCTGTTTTTT CASSHSGGTGELFF
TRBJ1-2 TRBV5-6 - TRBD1 TGTGCCAGCAGCTTGGTTAATCCGGGACAGGGCTATGGCTACACCTTC CASSLVNPGQGYGYTF
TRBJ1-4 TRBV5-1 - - TGCGCCAGCAGCTTGGGGGGGCAAACTAATGAAAAACTGTTTTTT CASSLGGQTNEKLFF
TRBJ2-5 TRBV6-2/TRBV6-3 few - TGTGCCAGCAGGCTGGACAGTCTGGACGAGACCCAGTACTTC CASRLDSLDETQYF
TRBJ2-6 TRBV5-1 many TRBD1 TGCGCCAGCAGCGCAGGGACAGGGGAAACTGGGGCCAACGTCCTGACTTTC CASSAGTGETGANVLTF
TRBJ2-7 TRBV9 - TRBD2 TGTGCCAGCAGCGGCCAAGCTAGACTAGCGGGGGTCCCCTACGAGCAGTACTTC CASSGQARLAGVPYEQYF
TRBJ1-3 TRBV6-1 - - TGTGCCAGCGGGATAACTGGAAACACCATATATTTT CASGITGNTIYF
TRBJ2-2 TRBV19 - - TGTGCCAGTAGTTATACTGGGCCCGGGGAGCTGTTTTTT CASSYTGPGELFF
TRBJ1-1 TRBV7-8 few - TGTGCCAGCAGCTTTCGTCCGCCGTCGCGGGGGGAAGCTTTCTTT CASSFRPPSRGEAFF
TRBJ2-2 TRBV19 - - TGTGCCAGTAGTATTGATGGACTCACCGGGGAGCTGTTTTTT CASSIDGLTGELFF
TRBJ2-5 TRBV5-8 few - TGTGCCACCTCCCTCAAGGTTCGAGAGACCCAGTACTTC CATSLKVRETQYF
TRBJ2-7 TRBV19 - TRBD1 TGTGCCAGTAGTATCCGCAGGGGGACCGTCTCCTACGAGCAGTACTTC CASSIRRGTVSYEQYF